A single sample gave rise to the 29 T cell receptor beta chains below, sequenced in a study of blood T cells in healthy people across ages (dated by TCRdb to 2014 to 2015). To prepare the library, 5' RACE was applied. The listed sequencing device is Illumina HiSeq 2500. The second PCR ran for about 6 to 11 cycles and used a J-beta primer mix along with a sample-barcoded 5' primer. Using fastp trimming at Q25 and MiXCR clonotype assembly, TCRdb reanalyzed the public sequencing data and kept in-frame beta chains. Each entry merges the rows of one CDR3 protein and shows their most common DNA and genes. This sample has 800,000 or so distinct CDR3 sequences in its table, and 35% to 60% of those were observed once. The top ten clonotypes cover 15% to 20% of the sample. Sequencing was carried out using blood. The receptor source for this set is a man older than 75 in good health.

This chain links TRBV15 with TRBJ2-7, with 9 bases lining up with TRBD1. Trimming at V came to 5 bases and at J to 0 bases, leaving 5 bases not matched to a gene. Germline values: CDR1 LNHNV, CDR2 YYDKDF (reference sequence). The CDR3 has 15 residues. CDR3 loop: CATSEGQGSSYEQYF. DNA of the CDR3: TGTGCCACCAGCGAAGGACAGGGGAGCTCCTACGAGCAGTACTTC.

This clonotype was counted a few times. The chain couples TRBV7-2 to TRBJ1-5; 7 bases line up with TRBD1. The CDR3 spans 13 residues. V lost 3 bases to trimming and J lost 5 bases; unmatched junction nucleotides: 1. Per the germline V gene, CDR1 is SGHTA and CDR2 is FQGNSA. The CDR3 DNA reads as TGTGCCAGCAGCTTTACAGGGGATCAGCCCCAGCATTTT. This gives the protein CASSFTGDQPQHF.

The chain joins TRBV2 to TRBJ2-1, with no clear D. V lost 10 bases, J lost 7 bases, and 11 bases lay in between. CDR3 length equals 11 residues. Germline CDR1 and CDR2: SNHLY and FYNNEI. CDR3: CAIFIGNEQFF. DNA of the CDR3: TGTGCCATCTTTATTGGGAATGAGCAGTTCTTC.

There are a few counts of this clonotype. V gene TRBV15 combines with J gene TRBJ2-5; 7 bases fit TRBD2. The trim removed 6 bases at V and 5 bases at J, leaving 9 bases unmatched. The length of the CDR3 is 14 residues. Germline V gene lookup returns CDR1 LNHNV and CDR2 YYDKDF (reference sequence). CDR3 sequence reads: CATSASGGSETQYF. CDR3 in DNA: TGTGCCACCAGTGCCTCCGGCGGGAGTGAGACCCAGTACTTC.

Remarks on this clonotype: It may be a read error: a sequence one base away is much more abundant. The gene calls are TRBV12-3 or TRBV12-4 and TRBJ2-6, with TRBD1 identical over 7 bases. The CDR3 is made up of 15 amino acids. In DNA form, the CDR3 reads TGTGCCAGCAGTTCCGGACAGGCTGGGGCCAACGCCCTGACTTTC. This translates into CASSSGQAGANALTF.

This clonotype has only a few counts. The chain joins TRBV7-2 to TRBJ2-1; TRBD2 matches 11 bases. This CDR3 region has 15 residues. The germline gives CDR1 SGHTA, CDR2 FQGNSA. V lost 6 bases, J lost 6 bases, and 7 bases stayed unmatched. The CDR3 DNA follows: TGTGCCAGCAGACGACCCGGGACTAGCGGCAATGAGCAGTTCTTC. Residues: CASRRPGTSGNEQFF.

The V gene is TRBV6-2 or TRBV6-3, the J gene TRBJ2-2; 9 positions agree with TRBD1. The trim removed 2 bases at V and 4 bases at J, leaving 5 bases unmatched. The CDR3 totals 16 residues. CDR1 is MNHEY, CDR2 SVGEGT, per germline. The CDR3 is CASSYLGTGITGELFF. The CDR3 DNA sequence: TGTGCCAGCAGTTACCTTGGGACAGGGATCACCGGGGAGCTGTTTTTT.

Details on this clonotype: This clone may be a read error of a much larger clone one base away. The chain links TRBV7-8 to TRBJ2-1; 7 bases are shared with TRBD1. The V and J ends lost 10 bases and 13 bases, in that order; junction bases with no gene match: 19. The germline CDR1 and CDR2 sequences are SGHVS and FQNEAQ. This CDR3 spans 14 amino acids. CDR3: CATKGQQPQETQFF. The CDR3 DNA reads as TGTGCCACTAAGGGACAGCAGCCCCAAGAGACCCAGTTCTTC.

CDR3 coding DNA: TGCGCCAGCAGCCAAGTCTACAGGGGGTCTACTTACGAGCAGTACTTC. This gives the protein CASSQVYRGSTYEQYF. The chain joins TRBV4-3 to TRBJ2-7; 8 nucleotides align to TRBD1. The J segment lost 4 bases and the V segment lost 1 base, leaving 9 bases of the junction unmatched. The germline gives CDR1 LGHNA, CDR2 YSLEER. The length of the CDR3 is 16 residues.

This clonotype occurred a few times. The V call is TRBV7-2, the J call TRBJ1-5, with D perhaps TRBD1 (6 bases). The CDR3 spans 16 residues. From germline, CDR1 is SGHTA and CDR2 FQGNSA. V was clipped by 0 bases and J by 8 bases, with 17 bases between them. CDR3: CASSLARGLYTEPQHF. In nucleotides, the CDR3 is TGTGCCAGCAGCTTAGCACGGGGGCTTTATACGGAGCCCCAGCATTTT.

V gene TRBV30 combines with J gene TRBJ2-7; 8 positions agree with TRBD1. J lost 1 base, V lost 1 base, and 6 bases had no gene match. The CDR3 contains 15 residues. CDR1 GTSNPN and CDR2 SVGIG come from the germline V gene (reference sequence). The CDR3 here is CAWSDGTGDSYEQYF. The CDR3, as DNA: TGTGCCTGGAGTGACGGGACAGGTGATTCCTACGAGCAGTACTTC.

The chain uses TRBV29-1 and TRBJ2-1; D is possibly TRBD2 (6 bases). This CDR3 has 14 amino acids. V lost 0 bases to trimming and J lost 5 bases, with 11 bases between them. Germline V lookup: CDR1 SQVTM, CDR2 ANQGSEA. CDR3 loop: CSVEDPGGNNEQFF. The CDR3 DNA follows: TGCAGCGTTGAAGATCCCGGCGGGAACAATGAGCAGTTCTTC.

This clonotype was counted only a few times. The chain is built from TRBV29-1 and TRBJ2-5, with 10 bases fitting TRBD2. The germline V gene encodes CDR1 SQVTM and CDR2 ANQGSEA. The CDR3 loop spans 15 amino acids. V lost 6 bases, J lost 4 bases, and 11 bases stayed unmatched. CDR3 nucleotides: TGCAGCGTCGCTCAAACTAGCGGGGCACGAGAGACCCAGTACTTC. Residues: CSVAQTSGARETQYF.

This clonotype was recorded only once. The chain uses TRBV4-3 and TRBJ1-6; unclear D gene. CDR1 and CDR2 from the germline V gene are LGHNA and YSLEER. The CDR3 consists of 17 residues. Trimming shortened V by 0 bases and J by 5 bases, and 14 bases separated the two germline ends. The CDR3 nucleotides are TGCGCCAGCAGCCAAGAGAAGCCCGATATCAATAATTCACCCCTCCACTTT. Translating it yields CASSQEKPDINNSPLHF.

The chain employs TRBV6-2 or TRBV6-3 and TRBJ2-7; D unclear. This CDR3 region has 14 residues. The germline V and J ends were trimmed by 3 bases and 4 bases, with 13 bases remaining between them. CDR1 is MNHEY and CDR2 is SVGEGT in the germline V gene. The CDR3 nucleotides read TGTGCCAGCAGTTATGGTGGGAACGGTTACGAGCAGTACTTC. Protein product: CASSYGGNGYEQYF.

About this clonotype itself: One end of the junction fails to match germline, which may point to a read error. V and J are TRBV6-2 or TRBV6-3 and TRBJ2-1; 10 nucleotides align to TRBD2. The CDR3 totals 15 residues. Germline CDR1 and CDR2: MNHEY and SVGEGT. The CDR3 sequence: CTSSYRVAGGNEQFF. In DNA, the CDR3 is TGTACCAGCAGTTATCGAGTAGCGGGAGGCAATGAGCAGTTCTTC.

CDR3 sequence (DNA): TGTGCCAGCAGCTTATTTGGGGGACCCACAGATACGCAGTATTTT. Its protein product is CASSLFGGPTDTQYF. The V and J genes are TRBV7-6 and TRBJ2-3, with D perhaps TRBD1 or TRBD2 (5 bases each). Germline V gene lookup returns CDR1 SGHVS and CDR2 FNYEAQ. The CDR3 sequence is 15 residues long. V was clipped by 2 bases and J by 2 bases, with 11 bases between them.

This clonotype was counted at least ten times. The rearrangement joins TRBV27 to TRBJ2-6; no reliable D call. Germline CDR1 MNHEY, CDR2 SMNVEV (reference sequence). The CDR3 spans 12 residues. V lost 6 bases and J 0 bases, leaving 0 bases between the germline ends. The CDR3 is CASSSGANVLTF. The CDR3 nucleotides read TGTGCCAGCAGCTCTGGGGCCAACGTCCTGACTTTC.

V gene TRBV28 combines with J gene TRBJ2-1, with 11 bases lining up with TRBD1. The CDR3 spans 15 residues. J was trimmed by 8 bases and V by 5 bases; bases with no gene match: 8. Germline loops: CDR1 MDHEN, CDR2 SYDVKM. This CDR3 reads CASSPPGQGDHEQFF. For the CDR3, the DNA is TGTGCCAGCAGTCCACCGGGACAGGGGGACCATGAGCAGTTCTTC.

This clonotype was found a few times. V gene TRBV29-1 combines with J gene TRBJ2-4; D unclear. Trimming removed 6 bases at V and 0 bases at J, with 9 bases between. The CDR3 runs 13 residues. Germline-derived CDR1 and CDR2 are SQVTM and ANQGSEA. The CDR3 region is CSVVGLAKNIQYF. CDR3 sequence (DNA): TGCAGCGTAGTGGGCCTAGCCAAAAACATTCAGTACTTC.

As to this clonotype: Sequence at one end of the junction differs from germline and may be a read error. The chain recombines TRBV20-1 with TRBJ2-7, with a weak D call TRBD2 (6 bases). The germline gives CDR1 DFQATT, CDR2 SNEGSKA (reference sequence). The CDR3 totals 12 residues. CDR3 region: CSARRDSYERYF. Written as DNA, the CDR3 is TGCAGTGCAAGACGGGACTCCTACGAGCGGTACTTC.

This clonotype came up once. The chain couples TRBV10-3 to TRBJ1-2, with D possibly TRBD1 on 5 matching bases. With 8 bases removed from V and 2 bases from J, the gap between germline ends came to 12 bases. Germline loops: CDR1 ENHRY, CDR2 SYGVKD. The CDR3 spans 13 residues. The CDR3 nucleotides are TGTGCCATCGGGACCGGGACCAACTATGGCTACACCTTC. Its translation is CAIGTGTNYGYTF.

DNA for the CDR3: TGTGCCATCAACAGGGACGGCAATGAGCAGTACTTC. Translation gives CAINRDGNEQYF. The rearrangement uses TRBV10-3 and TRBJ2-5, with D tentatively TRBD1 (6 bases). Trimming pared 7 bases from V and 11 bases from J, leaving 17 bases between. The germline V gene encodes CDR1 ENHRY and CDR2 SYGVKD. The CDR3 covers 12 residues.

The chain has TRBV7-9 and TRBJ2-3, with no clear D. CDR1 and CDR2 from the germline V gene are SEHNR and FQNEAQ (reference sequence). The CDR3 has 13 amino acids. V gave up 1 base and J gave up 4 bases, with 6 bases separating them. CDR3 sequence reads: CASSLGAADTQYF. The CDR3 DNA is TGTGCCAGCAGCTTAGGCGCAGCAGATACGCAGTATTTT.

This clonotype was found a few times. The chain is built from TRBV5-4 and TRBJ2-5; D is ambiguous. Trimming cost V 4 bases and J 3 bases, with 16 bases left between them. CDR3 length: 15 amino acids. Germline V lookup: CDR1 SGHNT, CDR2 YYREEE (reference sequence). The CDR3 loop reads CASSPALPGEETQYF. CDR3 DNA: TGTGCCAGCAGCCCCGCCTTGCCTGGGGAAGAGACCCAGTACTTC.

Concerning this clonotype itself: Since a much larger clone is just one base distant, this may be a read error. The chain recombines TRBV12-3 or TRBV12-4 with TRBJ2-1; D gene unclear. The end of the DNA fits TRBJ2-7 better, so the J call may be wrong. The CDR3 covers 15 residues. CDR3 bases: TGTGCCAGCAGTTCCTACCCGAGCTCCTACAATGAGCAGTACTTC. Protein product: CASSSYPSSYNEQYF.

This chain links TRBV20-1 with TRBJ2-1; a possible D gene is TRBD2 (5 bases). The J call may not be correct, given that the DNA end is closer to TRBJ2-7. The germline CDR1 and CDR2 sequences are DFQATT and SNEGSKA (reference sequence). The CDR3 sequence is 16 residues long. The CDR3 nucleotides are TGCAGTGCTAGAGATCGGCGGAGGAACTCCTACAATGAGCAGTACTTC. It specifies CSARDRRRNSYNEQYF.

The chain uses TRBV6-5 and TRBJ2-1; no firm D call. CDR3 length: 12 amino acids. Germline V gene sequence: CDR1 MNHEY, CDR2 SVGAGI. The V and J ends lost 7 bases and 8 bases respectively, with 12 bases between them. The CDR3 loop is CASISPPDEQFF. CDR3 nucleotides: TGTGCCAGCATCAGCCCCCCCGATGAGCAGTTCTTC.

This clonotype was found many times. The CDR3 DNA sequence: TGCGCCAGCAGCCCGACTAGCGGGAGGGCCGAAACTGAGCAGTTCTTC. Translating it yields CASSPTSGRAETEQFF. The chain is built from TRBV5-1 and TRBJ2-1; 14 bases map to TRBD2. This CDR3 has 16 residues. Germline trimming cut 4 bases from V and 9 bases from J; bases unmatched to any gene: 9. Germline assignment: CDR1 SGHRS and CDR2 YFSETQ.